The clone carrying this T cell receptor (beta chain) was observed many times. The library protocol tagged individual cDNA molecules with unique molecular identifiers. TCRdb passed the 5' RACE reads through MiXCR, listing each CDR3 protein once. The sample shows about 100,000 distinct CDR3 sequences, less than 15% of them seen only once. This entry is derived from a study of early T cells in non-severe SARS-CoV-2 infection. Study in general: Sequenced material consisted of bulk RNA (from unsorted whole blood), and chains were unpaired.

The CDR3 loop spans 15 amino acids. CDR1 is SGHAT, CDR2 FQNNGV, per germline. Losses at the gene ends were 5 bases for V and 10 bases for J; bases not matched to a gene: 12. The gene calls are TRBV11-2 and TRBJ2-1, with 9 bases lining up with TRBD1. The specimen was whole blood. This clonotype originated in an adult who was a healthcare worker with PCR-confirmed SARS-CoV-2 infection or an uninfected control (not recorded which). DNA of the CDR3: TGTGCCAGCAGCCTCGGACCACAGGGGGCAGAAGAGCAGTTCTTC. Its translation is CASSLGPQGAEEQFF.